The clone carrying this T cell receptor beta chain was detected many times. Amplified TCR beta CDR3 regions came from RNA transcripts. First-round RT-PCR of the TCR CDR3 relied on the HTBI primer set. TCRdb re-called the multiplex PCR reads with MiXCR, one entry per CDR3 protein. The data hold around 350,000 distinct CDR3 sequences, with about a fifth observed a single time. The data derive from a study of T cells in Graves' hyperthyroidism and ophthalmopathy. V was clipped by 0 bases and J by 4 bases; unmatched bases: 4. The germline V gene encodes CDR1 MNHEY and CDR2 SVGAGI. CDR3 length: 16 residues.

The gene calls are TRBV6-5 and TRBJ2-7; 12 bases align to TRBD2. The sequence came from a woman aged 18-29 years with Graves' hyperthyroidism. The material sequenced was blood. The CDR3 DNA reads TGTGCCAGCAGTTACTCGACAACTAGCGGGGGGTACGAGCAGTACTTC. Protein: CASSYSTTSGGYEQYF.